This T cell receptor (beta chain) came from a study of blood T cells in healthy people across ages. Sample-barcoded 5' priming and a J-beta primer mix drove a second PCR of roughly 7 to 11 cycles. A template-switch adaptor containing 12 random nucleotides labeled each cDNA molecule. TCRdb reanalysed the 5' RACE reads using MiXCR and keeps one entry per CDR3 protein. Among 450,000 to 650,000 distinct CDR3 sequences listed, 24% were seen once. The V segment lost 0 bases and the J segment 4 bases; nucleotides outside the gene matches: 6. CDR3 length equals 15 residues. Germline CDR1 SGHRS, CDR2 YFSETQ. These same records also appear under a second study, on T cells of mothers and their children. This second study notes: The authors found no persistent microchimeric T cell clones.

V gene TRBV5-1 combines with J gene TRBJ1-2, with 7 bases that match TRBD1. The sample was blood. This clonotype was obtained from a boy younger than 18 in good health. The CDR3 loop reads CASSLAEGARYGYTF. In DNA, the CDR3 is TGCGCCAGCAGCTTGGCGGAGGGGGCGCGCTATGGCTACACCTTC.